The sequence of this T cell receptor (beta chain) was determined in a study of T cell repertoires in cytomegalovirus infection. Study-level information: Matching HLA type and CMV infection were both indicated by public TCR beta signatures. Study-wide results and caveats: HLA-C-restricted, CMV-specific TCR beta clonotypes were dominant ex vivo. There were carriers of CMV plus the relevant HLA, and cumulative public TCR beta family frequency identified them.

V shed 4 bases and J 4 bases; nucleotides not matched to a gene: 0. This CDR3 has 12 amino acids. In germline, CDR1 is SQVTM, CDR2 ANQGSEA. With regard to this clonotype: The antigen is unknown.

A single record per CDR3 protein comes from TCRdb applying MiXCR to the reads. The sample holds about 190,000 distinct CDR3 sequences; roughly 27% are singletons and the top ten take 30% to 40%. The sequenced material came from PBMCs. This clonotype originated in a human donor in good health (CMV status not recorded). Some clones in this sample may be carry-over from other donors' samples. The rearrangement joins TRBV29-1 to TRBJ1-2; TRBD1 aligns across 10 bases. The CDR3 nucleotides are TGCAGCGTTGGGGACAGGGGCTATGGCTACACCTTC. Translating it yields CSVGDRGYGYTF.